This TCR beta chain was retrieved from a study of T cell responses to AZD1222 COVID-19 vaccine. The table came from immunoSEQ multiplex PCR; TCRdb's copy has only in-frame clones and leaves some out. There are approximately 120,000 clones in the sample; over 85% occur only once, and approximately 3.1% lies in the top ten. The germline CDR1 and CDR2 sequences are SGHTS and YDEGEE. Between the trimmed V and J ends, which lost 2 bases and 1 base, there was a span of 15 bases. The CDR3 is 16 residues long. This material consisted of peripheral blood, taken on day 0 of AZD1222 vaccination. V is TRBV5-8 and J is TRBJ1-1; D is possibly TRBD1 (5 bases). The receptor was derived from an adult in good health. CDR3 bases: TGTGCCAGCAGCTTAGTAAAGGGGAGCTGGAACACTGAAGCTTTCTTT. Protein sequence: CASSLVKGSWNTEAFF.